The entry below gives a single T cell receptor beta chain sequence along with its context. Its recognized antigen is unknown. Base quality data are lacking; no much larger clone is found one base away. The data stem from a study of T cell responses to AZD1222 COVID-19 vaccine (dated by TCRdb to 2020 to 2023). About the study as a whole: TCR sequencing covered more than 230 trial participants: 200 to 220 given two doses of AZD1222 and some 25 given two doses of MenACWY control vaccine. Trial participants were enrolled into age subgroups of 18-55, 56-69 and 70-plus years, which contained approximately 150, 28 and 58 TCR-sequenced participants, respectively. Summary of the overall study and its limitations: After two AZD1222 doses, spike-specific TCR breadth and depth were significantly higher than at day 0 and than in MenACWY recipients. Because no samples from the day 14 peak response were available, repertoires could be characterized only after the peak T cell response. CD4 TCRs associated with the vaccine covered the entire spike protein, and the dominant responses were in regions 160-218 and 743-854. The 56-69-year group was small, and its depth increase did not reach significance, likely because of low power. Conclusions about previously exposed vaccinees are limited because only a handful of AZD1222 recipients were SARS-CoV-2 seropositive at baseline. Epitopes outside the regions mutated in the B.1.351 and B.1.1.7 variants were reportedly recognized by nearly half of the unique spike-specific TCRs. Participants were mostly white British and included more females than males, and it was suggested by the authors that clonal diversity may have been underestimated.

The CDR3 regions of human TCRbeta chains were subjected to immunosequencing. Per the source publication's procedure: TCRs in the repertoires were compared against a reference library of SARS-CoV-2-specific TCRs that had been generated with the MIRA antigen-specificity platform. Breadth was defined as the fraction of unique TCRs that were SARS-CoV-2-associated. Depth was defined as the fraction of total T cells that were SARS-CoV-2-associated. Each spike-specific TCR was assigned to its reactive spike region and to a CD4 or CD8 class using the MIRA data. Log10-transformed breadth and depth values were compared by one-way ANOVA with Sidak's multiple comparisons tests. Here the immuneACCESS table is served through TCRdb, limited to in-frame sequences with V and J called. Missing clones are a known gap in these copies; in checked studies unresolved V genes cover under half, and the rest lacks a known reason. From that table come the V and J calls and clone size; the DNA was used to work out D and trimming. The sample yields about 190,000 clones; 80% to 90% were counted once. Of the sample, less than 3% falls within the top ten clones.

The intended sense of this specimen's time point label: baseline before first vaccination. The treatment or condition label here, explained by the study, means: meningococcal conjugate vaccine given as trial control. Samples from vaccinated people were obtained from the UK trials COV001 and COV002, which included a single-blind randomized controlled phase 2/3 trial of AZD1222 (ChAdOx1 nCoV-19) in healthy adults. For TCRbeta chain sequencing, PBMC samples were collected from trial participants at day 0 and at day 28 after the second dose. The CDR3 runs 15 amino acids, cysteine and phenylalanine included. Only CDR3 DNA remains: 45 bases, in frame from the first base. Unmatched junction bases come to 5, with V trimmed by 0 bases and J by 9 bases. CDR1 and CDR2 are read off the germline V gene as KGHSH and LQKENI.

The source material was peripheral blood, sampled on day 0 of MenACWY control vaccination. The TCR comes from an adult in good health. The chain joins TRBV18 to TRBJ2-1, and 10 junctional nucleotides match TRBD2. The CDR3 loop reads CASSPPGKREGEQFF. The DNA sequence follows: TGTGCCAGCTCACCACCGGGCAAGCGGGAGGGTGAGCAGTTCTTC.